This T cell receptor beta chain is drawn from a study of T-cell memory formation after mild COVID-19. Overall study: Largely donor-specific TCR clusters were found.

TCRdb used MiXCR to reprocess the 5' RACE reads, holding one entry per CDR3 protein. The repertoire holds approximately 300,000 distinct CDR3 sequences, approximately 15% seen once, with about a fifth in the top ten. This clonotype occurred a few times. Germline CDR1 SGDLS, CDR2 YYNGEE. CDR3 length: 18 amino acids. After removal of 0 bases from V and 0 bases from J, the junction contained 3 bases not matched to a gene. This sequence joins TRBV9 and TRBJ2-3; 14 nucleotides agree with TRBD2. The clonotype originates from a young man who had mild COVID-19 (a few samples of this study predate the infection). Cell type and time point are not known. Material for sequencing was PBMCs or a T cell subset sorted from them (not recorded which). The CDR3, as DNA: TGTGCCAGCAGCGTAGGGACTAGCGGGGGGCCTAGCACAGATACGCAGTATTTT. It is translated as CASSVGTSGGPSTDTQYF.